The 14 T cell receptor beta chains presented below share a single source sample, sequenced in a study of blood T cells in healthy people across ages. The authors ran a second PCR of roughly 7 to 11 cycles using a sample-barcoded 5' primer and a J-beta primer mix. TCRdb itself ran the 5' RACE reads through MiXCR, one entry per CDR3 protein. Here the sample spans some 800,000 distinct CDR3 sequences, 40% to 50% being singletons. Sequencing was carried out using blood. All receptors come from a man in his sixties in good health.

V gene TRBV12-5 combines with J gene TRBJ2-1; a possible D gene is TRBD2 (6 bases). The germline V gene encodes CDR1 LGHNT and CDR2 FRNRAP. V was cut by 5 bases and J by 1 base, with 9 bases left in between. This CDR3 spans 14 amino acids. This CDR3 reads CASGGGISYNEQFF. DNA of the CDR3: TGTGCTAGTGGTGGAGGGATATCCTACAATGAGCAGTTCTTC. The full variable domain, completed using reference TRBV12-5 and TRBJ2-1, is DARVTQTPRHKVTEMGQEVTMRCQPILGHNTVFWYRQTMMQGLELLAYFRNRAPLDDSGMPKDRFSAEMPDATLATLKIQPSEPRDSAVYFCASGGGISYNEQFFGPGTRLTVL.

The sample holds a few counts of this clonotype. The chain has TRBV28 and TRBJ2-1; D is unresolved. The CDR3 totals 14 residues. Trimming took off 3 bases at V and 2 bases at J, with 8 bases between the two ends. Germline V gene lookup returns CDR1 MDHEN and CDR2 SYDVKM. As DNA, the CDR3 is TGTGCCAGCAGTTTTAAACCCACCTACAATGAGCAGTTCTTC. This sequence encodes CASSFKPTYNEQFF.

This chain links TRBV6-2 or TRBV6-3 with TRBJ1-6, with 7 bases that match TRBD1. Germline V gene lookup returns CDR1 MNHEY and CDR2 SVGEGT. There are 13 residues in the CDR3. J lost 5 bases, V lost 10 bases, and 5 bases had no gene match. CDR3 sequence: CATAGQNNSPLHF. For the CDR3, the DNA is TGTGCCACCGCGGGACAGAATAATTCACCCCTCCACTTT.

This chain joins TRBV12-3 or TRBV12-4 and TRBJ2-3; D is unclear. The CDR3 is 14 amino acids. The V end lost 6 bases, the J end lost 2 bases, and 12 bases lay between the germline ends. The CDR3 protein is CASRRSGSTDTQYF. In DNA form, the CDR3 reads TGTGCCAGCAGGCGTAGTGGGTCCACAGATACGCAGTATTTT.

The V and J genes are TRBV10-3 and TRBJ2-3; D possibly corresponds to TRBD2 (6 bases). The germline V gene encodes CDR1 ENHRY and CDR2 SYGVKD. This CDR3 spans 13 amino acids. V was clipped by 8 bases and J by 2 bases, with 11 bases between them. In DNA form, the CDR3 reads TGTGCCATCGGGGGGACGTTCACAGATACGCAGTATTTT. Residues: CAIGGTFTDTQYF.

The genes are TRBV7-2 and TRBJ2-7; weak D call: TRBD2 (7 bases). This CDR3 spans 15 amino acids. Germline V CDR1 and CDR2: SGHTA, FQGNSA. V lost 3 bases and J 3 bases, leaving 15 bases between the germline ends. The CDR3 sequence: CASSLGGTRGYEQYF. The CDR3 DNA is TGTGCCAGCAGCTTGGGGGGGACCAGGGGCTACGAGCAGTACTTC.

This rearrangement joins TRBV20-1 to TRBJ2-4, with no clear D. The germline V gene has CDR1 DFQATT and CDR2 SNEGSKA (reference sequence). V lost 2 bases to trimming and J lost 0 bases, with 5 bases between them. This CDR3 has 13 amino acids. The CDR3 loop reads CSARHKAKNIQYF. CDR3 bases: TGCAGTGCTAGACATAAAGCCAAAAACATTCAGTACTTC.

This chain connects TRBV27 to TRBJ2-1, with 8 bases matching TRBD1. J gave up 7 bases and V 6 bases, and 11 bases lay outside the gene matches. Germline CDR1 is MNHEY and CDR2 is SMNVEV (reference sequence). The CDR3 consists of 15 residues. The CDR3 DNA reads as TGTGCCAGCAGCGCTCGGGACAGGCCAGGGAATGAGCAGTTCTTC. Its translation is CASSARDRPGNEQFF.

This clonotype was recorded a few times. The chain carries TRBV12-3 or TRBV12-4 and TRBJ2-3; 7 bases align to TRBD2. V lost 6 bases and J lost 2; bases outside the gene matches: 8. The CDR3 is 15 amino acids. CDR3 sequence: CASSPSSGVTDTQYF. CDR3 sequence (DNA): TGTGCCAGCAGCCCCAGCAGCGGGGTCACAGATACGCAGTATTTT.

This clonotype was observed a handful of times. The chain combines TRBV6-2 or TRBV6-3 with TRBJ2-7, with 7 bases fitting TRBD1. The CDR3 contains 18 residues. With V trimmed by 8 bases and J by 0 bases, 19 bases remained unmatched. The germline gives CDR1 MNHEY, CDR2 SVGEGT. The CDR3 sequence: CASGLRDRALRLSYEQYF. CDR3 DNA: TGTGCCAGCGGCCTCCGTGACAGGGCTCTTCGGCTCTCCTACGAGCAGTACTTC.

This clonotype was recorded many times. The chain links TRBV20-1 to TRBJ2-1; TRBD2 might be the D (6 bases). Trimming removed 5 bases from V and 10 bases from J, with 21 bases in between. The germline gives CDR1 DFQATT, CDR2 SNEGSKA (reference sequence). CDR3 length: 14 residues. The CDR3 sequence is CSAGPAGPGREQFF. In DNA, the CDR3 is TGCAGTGCTGGCCCAGCGGGCCCCGGAAGGGAGCAGTTCTTC.

This chain joins TRBV3-1 and TRBJ1-1, with 8 bases identical to TRBD1. There are 15 residues in the CDR3. The V segment lost 4 bases and the J segment 6 bases; nucleotides outside the gene matches: 10. Germline CDR1 is LGHDT and CDR2 is YNNKEL (reference sequence). CDR3 sequence: CASSPSTGEFAEAFF. The CDR3 DNA reads TGTGCCAGCAGCCCCTCGACAGGGGAGTTTGCTGAAGCTTTCTTT. Looking up the rest from reference TRBV3-1 and TRBJ1-1 gives the full variable domain: DTAVSQTPKYLVTQMGNDKSIKCEQNLGHDTMYWYKQDSKKFLKIMFSYNNKELIINETVPNRFSPKSPDKAHLNLHINSLELGDSAVYFCASSPSTGEFAEAFFGQGTRLTVV.

The J gene is TRBJ2-5, the V gene TRBV4-2, with 7 nucleotides matching TRBD2. Germline V gene sequence: CDR1 LGHNA, CDR2 YNFKEQ. V trimming: 1 base; J trimming: 7 bases; junction bases outside the gene matches: 0. The length of the CDR3 is 12 residues. In DNA, the CDR3 is TGTGCCAGCAGCCAAGGGGAGGGGACCCAGTACTTC. Translating it yields CASSQGEGTQYF.

There are a few counts of this clonotype. The chain is built from TRBV24-1 and TRBJ2-1; D is unresolved. Germline assignment: CDR1 KGHDR and CDR2 SFDVKD. Trimming removed 5 bases from V and 10 bases from J, with 11 bases in between. The CDR3 has 12 residues. The CDR3 protein is CATSALASEQFF. CDR3 DNA: TGTGCCACCAGTGCTCTTGCGTCAGAGCAGTTCTTC.